This TCR beta chain was retrieved from a study of blood T cells in healthy people across ages. Turning to the study itself: With template switching, about one barcoded beta molecule was captured per two T cells.

The CDR3 spans 17 residues. Germline V CDR1 and CDR2: MGHRA, YSYEKL. Trimming pared 0 bases from V and 4 bases from J, leaving 13 bases between. Next came a second PCR, run for about 6 to 11 cycles, which used a sample-barcoded 5' primer along with a J-beta primer mix. Template switching added a 12-random-nucleotide identifier to every cDNA molecule. One entry per CDR3 protein results from TCRdb running MiXCR on the 5' RACE reads. The sample includes roughly 830,000 distinct CDR3 sequences, less than 80% of them seen just once. The source is a man aged 25 to 45 in good health. The sequenced material came from blood. The chain has TRBV4-1 and TRBJ2-6; D is unresolved. The CDR3 sequence: CASSQDYQVPGANVLTF. The CDR3 DNA sequence: TGCGCCAGCAGCCAAGATTATCAAGTACCCGGGGCCAACGTCCTGACTTTC.